Sequencing of this TCR beta chain was carried out in a study of blood T cell repertoires in COVID-19. For the study at large: Collection of acute and convalescent COVID-19 samples took place in the United States, Italy and Spain. The analysed material was cDNA or gDNA that came from T cells, B-cell-depleted T cells, or PBMCs.

After removal of 4 bases from V and 5 bases from J, the junction contained 6 bases not matched to a gene. The length of the CDR3 is 14 residues. The germline CDR1 and CDR2 sequences are LNHDA and SQIVND (reference sequence). Source study methods: Amplification of reference gene primers provided the estimated nucleated cell counts. Here immunoSEQ multiplex PCR was the method, and the copy in TCRdb shows in-frame clones only, minus some. V and J calls and clone size are those listed in that table; D and trimming were worked out from the DNA. The sample holds roughly 78,000 clones, roughly 86% seen once.

The source of this sequence is a woman between 55 and 75 years old with acute or convalescent COVID-19. The chain joins TRBV19 to TRBJ1-2; 8 bases are shared with TRBD1. Sequenced material: peripheral blood. CDR3: CASSTDRGRYGYTF. In nucleotides, the CDR3 is TGTGCCAGTAGTACCGACAGGGGTCGGTATGGCTACACCTTC.